These 15 T cell receptor beta chains share one sample of origin, sequenced in a study of blood T cell repertoires in COVID-19. Assay: immunoSEQ multiplex PCR; the TCRdb copy retains only in-frame clones and omits some. The table lists some 59,000 clones, more than 90% of them singletons. The sequenced material came from peripheral blood. The source of these receptors is a man aged 45-60 years with acute or convalescent COVID-19.

The chain carries TRBV29-1 and TRBJ1-2; 11 nucleotides match TRBD1. With 3 bases clipped from V and 3 bases from J, the junction kept 3 bases outside the gene matches. CDR3 length equals 14 residues. Per germline, CDR1 SQVTM and CDR2 ANQGSEA. CDR3 DNA sequence: TGCAGCGTTGAGCCGGGACAGGGGGACTATGGCTACACCTTC. It specifies CSVEPGQGDYGYTF.

J is TRBJ2-7 and V is TRBV7-6; possibly TRBD2 for D (6 bases). V gave up 1 base and J gave up 6 bases, with 16 bases separating them. Germline V lookup: CDR1 SGHVS, CDR2 FNYEAQ. CDR3 length equals 15 residues. The DNA for the CDR3 is TGTGCCAGCAGCTTAGTACCGCCGACGGAGGGCGAGCAGTACTTC. The encoded protein is CASSLVPPTEGEQYF.

The genes are TRBV27 and TRBJ1-2; D uncertain. Trimming stripped 4 bases from V and 1 base from J, with 13 bases between. The CDR3 is made up of 15 amino acids. Germline CDR1 is MNHEY and CDR2 is SMNVEV (reference sequence). CDR3 loop: CASSYGRNYNYGYTF. In DNA, the CDR3 is TGTGCCAGCAGTTACGGAAGAAACTATAACTATGGCTACACCTTC.

The V gene is TRBV9, the J gene TRBJ2-7, with no clear D. Trimming pared 3 bases from V and 3 bases from J, leaving 10 bases between. The CDR3 extends over 13 amino acids. Looked up from germline, CDR1 is SGDLS and CDR2 is YYNGEE. The CDR3 reads CASSAGSNYEQYF. The CDR3 DNA is TGTGCCAGCAGCGCCGGGTCCAACTACGAGCAGTACTTC.

The chain has TRBV4-1 and TRBJ2-7; no clear D gene. CDR3 length equals 14 residues. V was clipped by 1 base and J by 1 base, with 8 bases between them. CDR1 and CDR2 (germline): MGHRA, YSYEKL. CDR3 region: CASSQVSGSYEQYF. CDR3 DNA sequence: TGCGCCAGCAGCCAAGTTTCCGGTTCCTACGAGCAGTACTTC.

This clone was observed a single time. J is TRBJ2-7 and V is TRBV7-2; 14 bases are shared with TRBD2. The CDR3 covers 17 residues. The junction had 6 bases not matched to a gene; V was cut back by 3 bases and J by 2 bases. Germline V gene data show CDR1 as SGHTA and CDR2 as FQGNSA. CDR3 residues: CASSFQGLAGDPYEQYF. The CDR3 DNA sequence: TGTGCCAGCAGCTTCCAGGGACTAGCGGGAGACCCCTACGAGCAGTACTTC.

The chain employs TRBV18 and TRBJ2-7, with 9 positions matching TRBD1. CDR3 size: 19 residues. With 5 bases clipped from V and 1 base from J, the junction kept 18 bases outside the gene matches. Germline V lookup: CDR1 KGHSH, CDR2 LQKENI. DNA for the CDR3: TGTGCCAGCTCAAAGGAGGGACAGGGAGGAGTGTCCCTTTCCTACGAGCAGTACTTC. It specifies CASSKEGQGGVSLSYEQYF.

The rearrangement uses TRBV5-6 and TRBJ2-7; 9 bases are a match to TRBD2. This CDR3 region has 15 residues. Germline-derived CDR1 and CDR2 are SGHDT and YYEEEE. V shed 2 bases, J shed 2 bases, and the junction held 5 bases outside the gene matches. CDR3 protein: CASSLGLAGTYEQYF. For the CDR3, the DNA is TGTGCCAGCAGCTTAGGGCTAGCGGGGACCTACGAGCAGTACTTC. Complete variable domain (other parts from reference TRBV5-6 and TRBJ2-7): DAGVTQSPTHLIKTRGQQVTLRCSPKSGHDTVSWYQQALGQGPQFIFQYYEEEERQRGNFPDRFSGHQFPNYSSELNVNALLLGDSALYLCASSLGLAGTYEQYFGPGTRLTVT.

V gene TRBV24-1 combines with J gene TRBJ2-1; TRBD2 is a possible D gene (5 bases). The CDR3 contains 13 residues. V lost 3 bases and J lost 10, with 12 bases in between. CDR1 and CDR2 (germline): KGHDR, SFDVKD. The CDR3 is CATSDTTGKEQFF. CDR3 coding DNA: TGTGCCACCAGTGATACCACGGGAAAGGAGCAGTTCTTC.

This clone came up a few times. The chain joins TRBV30 to TRBJ1-1; D is unresolved. CDR1 GTSNPN and CDR2 SVGIG come from the germline V gene (reference sequence). There are 14 residues in the CDR3. The V gene lost 1 base and the J gene lost 0 bases, with 9 bases spanning the gap. The CDR3 bases are TGTGCCTGGAGTGGGGCGCTGATGAACACTGAAGCTTTCTTT. This sequence encodes CAWSGALMNTEAFF.

The chain joins TRBV6-5 to TRBJ2-1; 12 nucleotides agree with TRBD2. J gave up 7 bases and V 2 bases, and 6 bases lay outside the gene matches. The CDR3 loop spans 16 amino acids. Germline values: CDR1 MNHEY, CDR2 SVGAGI. The CDR3 sequence is CASSYETSGSKNEQFF. The CDR3 coding sequence is TGTGCCAGCAGTTACGAGACTAGCGGGAGTAAAAATGAGCAGTTCTTC.

The J gene is TRBJ2-7, the V gene TRBV23-1, with 12 bases fitting TRBD2. Being an ORF, TRBV23-1 has a function that is uncertain. Trimming took 9 bases from V and 0 from J; bases not matched to a gene: 12. The CDR3 consists of 17 residues. CDR3 amino acids: CASGSGTSGSNSYEQYF. Here the CDR3 DNA reads TGCGCCAGTGGTTCCGGGACTAGCGGGTCCAACTCCTACGAGCAGTACTTC.

The J gene is TRBJ1-1, the V gene TRBV5-1, with 7 bases aligning to TRBD1. Trimming cost V 4 bases and J 3 bases; bases outside gene matches: 12. The length of the CDR3 is 16 residues. Germline assignment: CDR1 SGHRS and CDR2 YFSETQ. The CDR3 region is CASSPAFPQGYTEAFF. The DNA for the CDR3 is TGCGCCAGCAGCCCGGCCTTCCCACAGGGGTACACTGAAGCTTTCTTT.

This chain connects TRBV5-1 to TRBJ2-3; a possible D gene is TRBD1 (5 bases). Trimming took off 2 bases at V and 3 bases at J, with 13 bases between the two ends. The CDR3 runs 15 residues. Per the germline V gene, CDR1 is SGHRS and CDR2 is YFSETQ. This CDR3 reads CASSFQGVKTDTQYF. In DNA form, the CDR3 reads TGCGCCAGCAGCTTTCAGGGTGTCAAGACAGATACGCAGTATTTT.

The table lists this clone with a count of one. The CDR3 region is CASKPGQANQPQHF. The CDR3 coding sequence is TGTGCCAGCAAGCCGGGACAGGCGAATCAGCCCCAGCATTTT. The chain has TRBV6-5 and TRBJ1-5; TRBD1 matches at 8 bases. From germline, CDR1 is MNHEY and CDR2 SVGAGI. The CDR3 length is 14 residues. V shed 7 bases and J 4 bases; nucleotides not matched to a gene: 6.